The entry that follows covers one T cell receptor beta chain sequence. Its antigen is still unknown. The repertoire was sequenced with immunoSEQ multiplex PCR; TCRdb's copy has only in-frame clones and lacks some. The sample gives approximately 59,000 clones, 75% to 90% of which show up once; more than 0.65% is in the top ten. On cycle 4 day 1 and cycle 7 day 1, as well as at baseline, blood was sampled. The V end was cut by 0 bases, the J end by 4 bases, with 11 bases between. This CDR3 is 15 amino acids long. Germline lookup yields CDR1 SGHDT and CDR2 YYEEEE. The data were taken from a study of OX40 agonist ivuxolimab in advanced cancers. Study information: With a range of roughly 20 to 80, age averaged approximately 55 years, and nearly 85% were male. A partial response was reached by three patients: one with hepatocellular carcinoma and two with cutaneous melanoma. Study-level findings and limits: At 0.1 to 3.0 mg/kg, CD4+ and CD8+ blood T cells expanded clonally by week 6.

This sample comprised CD4+ or CD8+ T cells sorted from blood, obtained in a trial of the OX40 agonist ivuxolimab. J is TRBJ2-1 and V is TRBV5-6; D is ambiguous. This clonotype originated in an adult with an advanced solid tumor such as melanoma, head and neck, liver or kidney cancer. The CDR3 region is CASSLDSRFYNEQFF. CDR3 bases: TGTGCCAGCAGCTTGGACAGTCGGTTTTACAATGAGCAGTTCTTC.